The 14 T cell receptor beta chains in this list originate from one sample, sequenced in a study of blood T cells in healthy people across ages. A sample-barcoded 5' primer and a J-beta primer mix were used in a second PCR of roughly 6 to 11 cycles. TCRdb reprocessed the 5' RACE reads via MiXCR and lists one record per CDR3 protein. This table has about 2 million distinct CDR3 sequences, around 48% appearing once. Sequencing used blood. These TCRs come from a woman between 40 and 50 years old in good health.

The gene calls are TRBV29-1 and TRBJ2-5; D is ambiguous. Judging by the DNA end, TRBJ2-7 fits better; the J call may be wrong. There are 11 residues in the CDR3. Germline V gene data show CDR1 as SQVTM and CDR2 as ANQGSEA. The CDR3 spells CSVEVAFEQYF. The DNA for the CDR3 is TGCAGCGTTGAGGTAGCCTTCGAGCAGTACTTC.

The chain couples TRBV20-1 to TRBJ2-1; 11 bases align to TRBD1. The CDR3 is 17 residues long. The ends lost 0 bases at V and 10 bases at J; junction bases unmatched: 14. Germline V gene sequence: CDR1 DFQATT, CDR2 SNEGSKA (reference sequence). The CDR3 spells CSARDSGGTGGSREQFF. CDR3 coding DNA: TGCAGTGCTAGAGATAGTGGTGGGACAGGGGGTAGTCGGGAGCAGTTCTTC.

This clonotype appeared a few times. The rearrangement links TRBV2 to TRBJ1-1, with D possibly being TRBD1 (6 bases). Germline values: CDR1 SNHLY, CDR2 FYNNEI. The CDR3 has 14 amino acids. V lost 6 bases to trimming and J lost 4 bases, with 15 bases between them. The CDR3 here is CASRGERGATEAFF. The CDR3 bases are TGTGCCAGCAGGGGTGAGCGGGGGGCCACTGAAGCTTTCTTT.

J is TRBJ2-7 and V is TRBV4-3; 8 nucleotides align to TRBD2. CDR1 is LGHNA, CDR2 YSLEER, per germline. There are 15 residues in the CDR3. V dropped 0 bases and J dropped 2; count of bases not matched to a gene: 3. The CDR3 spells CASSQEVAGTYEQYF. For the CDR3, the DNA is TGCGCCAGCAGCCAAGAAGTAGCGGGGACCTACGAGCAGTACTTC.

This chain joins TRBV27 and TRBJ2-1; no reliable D call. The J call may be faulty, since TRBJ2-7 better matches the DNA end. The CDR3 contains 16 residues. Germline values: CDR1 MNHEY, CDR2 SMNVEV (reference sequence). In DNA, the CDR3 is TGTGCCAGCAGCTTAGGGAATTTGGCGACCTACAATGAGCAGTACTTC. This sequence encodes CASSLGNLATYNEQYF.

This clonotype has just a few counts. The V gene is TRBV7-9, the J gene TRBJ2-7; D possibly corresponds to TRBD1 (6 bases). Per the germline V gene, CDR1 is SEHNR and CDR2 is FQNEAQ (reference sequence). V lost 3 bases and J 4 bases, leaving 10 bases between the germline ends. The CDR3 is made up of 13 amino acids. CDR3 bases: TGTGCCAGCAGCTTCGAAGGGGGATACGAGCAGTACTTC. This sequence encodes CASSFEGGYEQYF.

The genes are TRBV20-1 and TRBJ2-5; either TRBD1 or TRBD2 may supply D (7 bases each). CDR1 is DFQATT, CDR2 SNEGSKA, per germline (reference sequence). V was clipped by 5 bases and J by 5 bases, with 24 bases between them. The CDR3 has 16 residues. CDR3 sequence (DNA): TGCAGTGCTCGCGGGGGTCCCGGGACAGTCAGCGAGACCCAGTACTTC. Its protein is CSARGGPGTVSETQYF.

This clonotype was detected a few times. This chain uses TRBV28 with TRBJ2-5; 10 bases are a match to TRBD2. From germline, CDR1 is MDHEN and CDR2 SYDVKM. V dropped 1 base and J dropped 5; count of bases not matched to a gene: 7. The CDR3 extends over 16 amino acids. The CDR3 is CASSLSELAGWETQYF. For the CDR3, the DNA is TGTGCCAGCAGTTTATCCGAACTAGCGGGGTGGGAGACCCAGTACTTC.

The chain uses TRBV5-6 and TRBJ2-7; perhaps TRBD2 as D (6 bases). The CDR3 is 13 residues long. Germline CDR1 SGHDT, CDR2 YYEEEE. Trimming left V 4 bases short and J 7 bases short, with 15 bases between. The CDR3 sequence is CASSGEDSREQYF. CDR3 DNA: TGTGCCAGCAGCGGGGAGGACTCTCGGGAGCAGTACTTC.

This rearrangement joins TRBV7-6 to TRBJ2-4, with TRBD1 matching 9 bases. Trimming at V came to 1 base and at J to 5 bases, leaving 9 bases not matched to a gene. Germline values: CDR1 SGHVS, CDR2 FNYEAQ. CDR3 length: 17 residues. CDR3 in DNA: TGTGCCAGCAGCTTAGGCGCCGGGACAGGGATTCAAAACATTCAGTACTTC. It is translated as CASSLGAGTGIQNIQYF.

The V call is TRBV6-6, the J call TRBJ1-4; no definite D call. Trimming shortened V by 2 bases and J by 6 bases, and 7 bases separated the two germline ends. CDR3 length: 13 amino acids. The V gene's germline CDR1 is MNHNY and CDR2 SVGAGI (reference sequence). The CDR3 loop is CASSYLGYEKLFF. Here the CDR3 DNA reads TGTGCCAGCAGTTACCTGGGGTATGAAAAACTGTTTTTT.

The rearrangement uses TRBV25-1 and TRBJ2-1; D may be TRBD2 (6 bases). V was pared by 7 bases and J by 5 bases, with 15 bases between. Germline CDR1 reads MGHDK; CDR2 reads SYGVNS. This CDR3 spans 14 amino acids. CDR3 sequence reads: CASTRGGGDNEQFF. In DNA form, the CDR3 reads TGTGCCAGCACCCGGGGAGGAGGGGACAATGAGCAGTTCTTC.

The V call is TRBV4-1, the J call TRBJ2-2; the D is unclear. V was trimmed by 1 base and J by 4 bases, leaving 7 bases between them. Germline V gene lookup returns CDR1 MGHRA and CDR2 YSYEKL. This CDR3 is built from 14 residues. The CDR3: CASSQVPFTGELFF. CDR3 in DNA: TGCGCCAGCAGCCAAGTTCCTTTCACCGGGGAGCTGTTTTTT.

The DNA for the CDR3 is TGCGCCAGCAGCTTTTCGGGACAGGGGCGTTCTGGGGCCAACGTCCTGACTTTC. Translation gives CASSFSGQGRSGANVLTF. The V gene is TRBV5-1, the J gene TRBJ2-6; TRBD1 agrees at 10 bases. The CDR3 consists of 18 residues. The V gene's germline CDR1 is SGHRS and CDR2 YFSETQ. Trimming cost V 2 bases and J 1 base; bases outside gene matches: 6.